These T cell receptor beta chains were read from a single sample in a study of cytomegalovirus exposure and HLA in healthy donors. Clones were read by immunoSEQ multiplex PCR, and TCRdb kept only the in-frame ones, dropping some. The table lists about 140,000 clones, more than 70% of them singletons. Sequenced material: PBMCs. The receptors shown here come from a man in his fifties in good health and CMV-seronegative. CDR3s include the opening cysteine and the closing phenylalanine or tryptophan. A D gene is named only where the DNA matches it firmly. The size of a clone is reported for some rows only, either as once, few or many, or as a class for expanded clones.

d_call j_call v_call clone_size cdr3_nt cdr3_aa
TRBD1 TRBJ2-7 TRBV27 - TGTGCCAGCCAATTTACGCACAGGGGGTACGAGCAGTACTTC CASQFTHRGYEQYF
- TRBJ1-4 TRBV2 once TGTGCCAGCAATGGGCGCTCATCAACTAATGAAAAACTGTTTTTT CASNGRSSTNEKLFF
- TRBJ2-2 TRBV2 - TGTGCCAGCAGTGATAATTGGAGCGGGACCGGGGAGCTGTTTTTT CASSDNWSGTGELFF
TRBD1 TRBJ2-2 TRBV6-5 few TGTGCCAGCATTTCCAGGACAGGGGTTGGCGGGGAGCTGTTTTTT CASISRTGVGGELFF
- TRBJ1-5 TRBV6-1 - TGTGCCAGCAGTGAAGCTTGGACAGTCCCTAGCAATCAGCCCCAGCATTTT CASSEAWTVPSNQPQHF
- TRBJ1-4 TRBV27 - TGTGCCAGCAGTTTAAGGGGTGAAAAACTGTTTTTT CASSLRGEKLFF
TRBD2 TRBJ2-5 TRBV18 - TGTGCCAGCTCACCAGAGACTAGCGGGGAGACCCAGTACTTC CASSPETSGETQYF
TRBD1 TRBJ2-3 TRBV15 - TGTGCCACCAGCAGAGATCTTGTGGCGGGGACAGGGGCAGATACGCAGTATTTT CATSRDLVAGTGADTQYF
- TRBJ2-7 TRBV15 - TGTGCCACCAGCATGGAGGGGGCGTACGAGCAGTACTTC CATSMEGAYEQYF
- TRBJ2-7 TRBV2 - TGTGCCAGCAGTGGCGGCAATTCTGGGTTCTACGAGCAGTACTTC CASSGGNSGFYEQYF
- TRBJ2-5 TRBV6-5 - TGTGCCAGCAGTTCGCCCGGGACTCGAAGGCGGGAGACCCAGTACTTC CASSSPGTRRRETQYF
- TRBJ2-7 TRBV5-6 - TGTGCCAGCAGCCGTCGGGACACTACCTACGAGCAGTACTTC CASSRRDTTYEQYF
- TRBJ2-7 TRBV19 once TGTGCCAGTAGTATTCGTGGCAGGGGCTCCTACGAGCAGTACTTC CASSIRGRGSYEQYF
- TRBJ2-6 TRBV28 - TGTGCCAGCAGTTTACTTAAACCGGGACAACGAACTGGGGCCAACGTCCTGACTTTC CASSLLKPGQRTGANVLTF
- TRBJ1-2 TRBV9 - TGTGCCAGCAGCGTAGGGGCGGGCAGCTCTAACTATGGCTACACCTTC CASSVGAGSSNYGYTF
TRBD1 TRBJ1-1 TRBV27 - TGTGCCAGCCGGGACAGTGCGGACACTGAAGCTTTCTTT CASRDSADTEAFF
- TRBJ2-1 TRBV29-1 - TGCAGCGTTGAAAAGCCAGGTAATGAGCAGTTCTTC CSVEKPGNEQFF
TRBD2 TRBJ2-5 TRBV9 - TGTGCCAGCAGCCGTAGCGGGAACTCGGTGTCAGAGACCCAGTACTTC CASSRSGNSVSETQYF
- TRBJ2-2 TRBV5-1 - TGCGCCAGCAGCTTGTTCTCTTTGGGGGCGAAGAACACCGGGGAGCTGTTTTTT CASSLFSLGAKNTGELFF
- TRBJ1-2 TRBV5-1 - TGCGCCAGCAGCTTGGCAGTCAGGGGTAGTGGCTACACCTTC CASSLAVRGSGYTF
- TRBJ1-2 TRBV23-1 few TGCGCCAGCAGTCAATCCCTCGGGGGAGGGAAGTTGGGCTACACCTTC CASSQSLGGGKLGYTF
TRBD2 TRBJ2-7 TRBV5-7 - TGTGCCAGCAGCTTGGCGGGACTAGCGGGAATCTACGAGCAGTACTTC CASSLAGLAGIYEQYF
- TRBJ2-5 TRBV14 few TGTGCCAGCAGCCCAGGCGGGATCCAAGAGACCCAGTACTTC CASSPGGIQETQYF
TRBD1 TRBJ1-6 TRBV5-4 - TGTGCCAGCAGCTTGTATACAGGGGGAATGGGCTCACCCCTCCACTTT CASSLYTGGMGSPLHF
TRBD2 TRBJ2-7 TRBV13 - TGTGCCAGCAGCTCCCGGGGGTCTAGCGGGAGGCCAACCTACGAGCAGTACTTC CASSSRGSSGRPTYEQYF
- TRBJ1-3 TRBV7-8 - TGTGCCAGCAGCCAAGCGACAGTCATCTCTGGAAACACCATATATTTT CASSQATVISGNTIYF
TRBD1 TRBJ2-7 TRBV6-5 - TGTGCCAGCAGGTCCGGACAGGGTCCCGACGAGCAGTACTTC CASRSGQGPDEQYF
- TRBJ1-1 TRBV5-1 few TGCGCCAGCAGCCCCGGGGGGTTGGACACTGAAGCTTTCTTT CASSPGGLDTEAFF
TRBD1 TRBJ2-7 TRBV10-2 - TGCGCCAGCAGCAAGCCCGGGACAGTGGGCGAGCAGTACTTC CASSKPGTVGEQYF
TRBD2 TRBJ2-3 TRBV11-2 - TGTGCCAGCAGTACTAGCGGGAGGTCGTTTTCAGATACGCAGTATTTT CASSTSGRSFSDTQYF
TRBD1 TRBJ1-5 TRBV7-2 - TGTGCCAGCAGCTTAGCGCGTATTGGGACAGGGAGCAATCAGCCCCAGCATTTT CASSLARIGTGSNQPQHF
- TRBJ2-7 TRBV5-1 - TGCGCCAGCAGCTTGGATGTCCCCGGGAGTGGGAACGAGCAGTACTTC CASSLDVPGSGNEQYF
TRBD1 TRBJ2-7 TRBV19 - TGTGCCAGTAGTAACAGGGGTCCGTCCTACGAGCAGTACTTC CASSNRGPSYEQYF
- TRBJ1-1 TRBV21-1 - TGTGCCAGCAGCTCACCACAGGGGACTGAAGCTTTCTTT CASSSPQGTEAFF
TRBD1 TRBJ1-1 TRBV19 - TGTGCCAGTAGTAGAGGGACAGGGAGTGTGAACACTGAAGCTTTCTTT CASSRGTGSVNTEAFF
- TRBJ2-4 TRBV28 once TGTGCCAGCAGCCCGGACAGTCCGGCAGCCAAAAACATTCAGTACTTC CASSPDSPAAKNIQYF
- TRBJ1-1 TRBV30 few TGTGCCTGGAGTGGGAAGGAGGAAGCTTTCTTT CAWSGKEEAFF
- TRBJ1-1 TRBV10-3 few TGTGCCATCAGTGGGCGGGCAATTATGAACACTGAAGCTTTCTTT CAISGRAIMNTEAFF
- TRBJ2-6 TRBV9 once TGTGCCAGCAGCGTAGCTCCCCCCGGGACTGGGGCCAACGTCCTGACTTTC CASSVAPPGTGANVLTF
TRBD1 TRBJ2-1 TRBV5-4 once TGTGCCAGCAGCCTAAGGACAGGGGGGGTCTACAATGAGCAGTTCTTC CASSLRTGGVYNEQFF
TRBD2 TRBJ2-2 TRBV7-9 - TGTGCCAGCAGCTTAGGTCTAGCGGTGAACACCGGGGAGCTGTTTTTT CASSLGLAVNTGELFF
- TRBJ2-4 TRBV2 - TGTGCCAGGGGTGACAGGGCCAAAAACATTCAGTACTTC CARGDRAKNIQYF